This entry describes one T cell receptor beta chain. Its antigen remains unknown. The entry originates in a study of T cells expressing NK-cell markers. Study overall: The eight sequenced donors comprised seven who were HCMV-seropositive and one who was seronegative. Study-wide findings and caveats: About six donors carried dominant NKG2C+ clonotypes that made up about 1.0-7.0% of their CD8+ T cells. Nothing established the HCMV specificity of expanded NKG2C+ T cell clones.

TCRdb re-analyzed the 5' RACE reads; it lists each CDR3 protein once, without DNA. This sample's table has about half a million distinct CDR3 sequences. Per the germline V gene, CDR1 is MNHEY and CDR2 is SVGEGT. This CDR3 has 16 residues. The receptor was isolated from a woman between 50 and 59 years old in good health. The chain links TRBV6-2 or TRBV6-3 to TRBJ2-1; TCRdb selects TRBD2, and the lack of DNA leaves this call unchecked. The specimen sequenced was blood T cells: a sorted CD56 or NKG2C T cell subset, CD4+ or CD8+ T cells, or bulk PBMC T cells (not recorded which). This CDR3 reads CASSYSKGLGSNEQFF.